The 15 T cell receptor beta chains below were found in one sample sequenced in a study of shared clonotypes between healthy human individuals. Sequencing was performed with immunoSEQ multiplex PCR; in TCRdb, only in-frame clones are kept and a portion is missing. This table has 300,000 to 400,000 clones, 73% appearing once. The sample was memory CD4+ T cells sorted from blood. Subset defined: CD45RA-negative fraction. The receptors come from a young man in good health.

A note on this clone: Other DNA sequences in the sample encode the same CDR3. This chain links TRBV28 with TRBJ1-2; D gene uncertain. CDR1 is MDHEN and CDR2 is SYDVKM in the germline V gene. The CDR3 totals 12 residues. Trimming pared 6 bases from V and 4 bases from J, leaving 9 bases between. The CDR3 is CASRPGGYGYTF. The CDR3 DNA reads TGTGCCAGCAGGCCAGGTGGCTATGGCTACACCTTC.

The gene calls are TRBV2 and TRBJ2-1; D is unresolved. CDR1 and CDR2 (germline): SNHLY, FYNNEI. CDR3 length equals 14 residues. Trimming stripped 10 bases from V and 3 bases from J, with 16 bases between. The CDR3 reads CAIRRLKGYNEQFF. The CDR3 DNA reads TGTGCCATCCGTCGGCTAAAGGGCTACAATGAGCAGTTCTTC.

The genes are TRBV7-9 and TRBJ1-6; no definite D call. The germline V gene encodes CDR1 SEHNR and CDR2 FQNEAQ (reference sequence). Trimming pared 3 bases from V and 7 bases from J, leaving 10 bases between. The CDR3 is 14 amino acids. CDR3 protein: CASSFPGKNSPLHF. CDR3 nucleotides: TGTGCCAGCAGCTTTCCCGGTAAAAATTCACCCCTCCACTTT.

V gene TRBV9 combines with J gene TRBJ2-7; 9 nucleotides align to TRBD2. This CDR3 region has 16 residues. V dropped 6 bases and J dropped 0; count of bases not matched to a gene: 10. Germline CDR1 is SGDLS and CDR2 is YYNGEE. The CDR3 is CASTATRREGSYEQYF. The CDR3 DNA reads as TGTGCCAGCACCGCAACCCGGCGGGAGGGCTCCTACGAGCAGTACTTC.

As to this clone: This same CDR3 is encoded by further DNA sequences in the sample. J is TRBJ2-3 and V is TRBV7-2, with D hard to call. CDR3 size: 12 residues. V dropped 1 base and J dropped 2 bases, with 1 base sitting between them. Germline CDR1 SGHTA, CDR2 FQGNSA. CDR3 DNA: TGTGCCAGCAGCTTAGACACAGATACGCAGTATTTT. It encodes CASSLDTDTQYF.

V usage is TRBV18 and J usage is TRBJ1-1; D is ambiguous. This CDR3 spans 14 amino acids. Germline V gene lookup returns CDR1 KGHSH and CDR2 LQKENI. Trimming stripped 3 bases from V and 1 base from J, with 9 bases between. CDR3 region: CASSPSGENTEAFF. The CDR3 nucleotides are TGTGCCAGCTCACCCTCCGGGGAGAACACTGAAGCTTTCTTT.

This chain connects TRBV5-1 to TRBJ2-3; D possibly corresponds to TRBD1 (6 bases). The CDR3 runs 15 residues. The germline V gene has CDR1 SGHRS and CDR2 YFSETQ. V was pared by 1 base and J by 4 bases, with 13 bases between. The CDR3 coding sequence is TGCGCCAGCAGCTTGACAGGGACCTACGCAGATACGCAGTATTTT. Its protein is CASSLTGTYADTQYF.

The chain is built from TRBV5-4 and TRBJ2-1, with 11 bases fitting TRBD2. V shed 4 bases and J 9 bases; nucleotides not matched to a gene: 6. Germline V gene data show CDR1 as SGHNT and CDR2 as YYREEE (reference sequence). This CDR3 has 14 amino acids. For the CDR3, the DNA is TGTGCCAGCAGCATAGCGGGAGGGGGAGGTGAGCAGTTCTTC. It codes for CASSIAGGGGEQFF. The full variable domain, its missing parts supplied by reference TRBV5-4 and TRBJ2-1, is ETGVTQSPTHLIKTRGQQVTLRCSSQSGHNTVSWYQQALGQGPQFIFQYYREEENGRGNFPPRFSGLQFPNYSSELNVNALELDDSALYLCASSIAGGGGEQFFGPGTRLTVL.

This clone appeared a few times. The chain couples TRBV2 to TRBJ1-5; D uncertain. Germline V CDR1 and CDR2: SNHLY, FYNNEI. V lost 2 bases and J lost 0, with 8 bases in between. The CDR3 has 15 residues. CDR3 region: CASSESQHSNQPQHF. Written as DNA, the CDR3 is TGTGCCAGCAGTGAATCACAGCATAGCAATCAGCCCCAGCATTTT.

The J gene is TRBJ1-5, the V gene TRBV27, with D tentatively TRBD1 (5 bases). This CDR3 has 16 residues. The germline gives CDR1 MNHEY, CDR2 SMNVEV (reference sequence). Trimming took 3 bases from V and 0 from J, leaving 12 bases between them. The CDR3 sequence: CASSLVGANSNQPQHF. The DNA for the CDR3 is TGTGCCAGCAGTTTGGTCGGGGCAAATAGCAATCAGCCCCAGCATTTT.

The chain links TRBV15 to TRBJ1-5; unclear D gene. Trimming took 3 bases from V and 0 from J, leaving 15 bases between them. This CDR3 has 17 amino acids. Germline V CDR1 and CDR2: LNHNV, YYDKDF (reference sequence). CDR3 coding DNA: TGTGCCACCAGCAGTTTAGGTTCAGGATATAGCAATCAGCCCCAGCATTTT. This codes for CATSSLGSGYSNQPQHF.

V usage is TRBV5-1 and J usage is TRBJ2-1, with D possibly TRBD1 on 5 matching bases. Germline CDR1 SGHRS, CDR2 YFSETQ. The CDR3 is made up of 16 amino acids. Trimming cost V 9 bases and J 6 bases, with 25 bases left between them. CDR3: CATSNSLGPATNEQFF. The DNA of the CDR3 is TGCGCCACCTCGAACAGCTTGGGGCCCGCTACCAATGAGCAGTTCTTC.

The rearrangement uses TRBV10-1 and TRBJ2-1; perhaps TRBD2 as D (7 bases). The CDR3 spans 13 residues. Between the trimmed V and J ends, which lost 4 bases and 9 bases, there was a span of 13 bases. Germline CDR1 reads WNHNN; CDR2 reads SYGVQD (reference sequence). CDR3 sequence: CASSGTRGGEQFF. DNA of the CDR3: TGCGCCAGCAGTGGGACTAGGGGGGGTGAGCAGTTCTTC.

V usage is TRBV10-1 and J usage is TRBJ2-1; 8 positions agree with TRBD2. V trimming: 4 bases; J trimming: 1 base; junction bases outside the gene matches: 3. This CDR3 spans 15 amino acids. Germline V CDR1 and CDR2: WNHNN, SYGVQD (reference sequence). CDR3 amino acids: CASSGLAGSYNEQFF. For the CDR3, the DNA is TGCGCCAGCAGTGGGCTAGCGGGTTCCTACAATGAGCAGTTCTTC.

This clone was detected a few times. This chain uses TRBV19 with TRBJ2-1; a weak D match, TRBD1 (6 bases). V lost 5 bases, J lost 1 base, and 12 bases lay in between. This CDR3 contains 15 residues. Germline assignment: CDR1 LNHDA and CDR2 SQIVND (reference sequence). The CDR3 loop reads CASSLGTLSYNEQFF. DNA of the CDR3: TGTGCCAGTAGTTTGGGGACACTTTCCTACAATGAGCAGTTCTTC.